These 32 T cell receptor beta chains originate from one sample sequenced in a study of Graves' ophthalmopathy and Graves' hyperthyroidism (dated by TCRdb to the late 2010s). TCRdb names Illumina HiSeq 2000 as the instrument used. For repertoire sequencing, TCR beta CDR3 regions were amplified from RNA transcripts. The first round of RT-PCR was done with HTBI primers and the Qiagen OneStep RT-PCR kit, and was followed by a second round of multiplex PCR, then size selection and purification. TCRdb's own reprocessing of the public reads used fastp at Q25 and MiXCR and kept productive beta chains. Entries are consolidated by CDR3 protein sequence, retaining the most common genes and DNA. This sample is represented by 650,000 to 900,000 distinct CDR3 sequences; 35% to 50% of them were singletons. In total, the top ten clones hold 44% of the sample. Source material: peripheral blood. These receptors were collected from an adult man with Graves' ophthalmopathy.

This clonotype was observed many times. The chain couples TRBV29-1 to TRBJ2-5; D is perhaps TRBD2 (5 bases). The length of the CDR3 is 16 residues. Looked up from germline, CDR1 is SQVTM and CDR2 is ANQGSEA. V was pared by 0 bases and J by 4 bases, with 18 bases between. For the CDR3, the DNA is TGCAGCGTTGAAGATCGTACGGGAATCGTCAGAGAGACCCAGTACTTC. This sequence encodes CSVEDRTGIVRETQYF.

In this sample, this clonotype turned up once. V gene TRBV11-2 combines with J gene TRBJ2-1; D is ambiguous. Trimming pared 5 bases from V and 5 bases from J, leaving 10 bases between. The CDR3 has 13 residues. CDR1 is SGHAT and CDR2 is FQNNGV in the germline V gene. The DNA for the CDR3 is TGTGCCAGCAGCGGGCGCAAGAACAATGAGCAGTTCTTC. Translation gives CASSGRKNNEQFF.

CDR3 amino acids: CASRNQGQPQHF. CDR3 nucleotides: TGTGCCAGCAGGAACCAGGGACAGCCCCAGCATTTT. This chain connects TRBV24-1 to TRBJ1-5; D is possibly TRBD1 (5 bases). Germline V gene data show CDR1 as KGHDR and CDR2 as SFDVKD. The CDR3 extends over 12 amino acids. With 11 bases removed from V and 7 bases from J, the gap between germline ends came to 14 bases.

This clonotype has just a few counts. The chain joins TRBV25-1 to TRBJ2-2; 7 positions agree with TRBD1. V lost 8 bases and J lost 5; bases outside the gene matches: 8. CDR1 is MGHDK and CDR2 is SYGVNS in the germline V gene. This CDR3 spans 14 amino acids. In nucleotides, the CDR3 is TGTGCCAGCCGGTACACAGGGGTAACCGGGGAGCTGTTTTTT. Translation: CASRYTGVTGELFF.

In its sample, this clonotype was seen many times. The rearrangement links TRBV7-6 to TRBJ1-1; no reliable D call. Germline-derived CDR1 and CDR2 are SGHVS and FNYEAQ. The CDR3 extends over 12 amino acids. Trimming stripped 4 bases from V and 4 bases from J, with 7 bases between. The CDR3 spells CASSSLVTEAFF. The CDR3 bases are TGTGCCAGCAGCTCCCTTGTCACTGAAGCTTTCTTT.

This chain connects TRBV19 to TRBJ1-5, with a weak D call TRBD1 (5 bases). CDR1 LNHDA and CDR2 SQIVND come from the germline V gene (reference sequence). Trimming stripped 5 bases from V and 2 bases from J, with 16 bases between. The CDR3 has 16 residues. The CDR3 sequence is CASSFPGSYGNQPQHF. The CDR3 bases are TGTGCCAGTAGTTTTCCAGGGAGCTATGGCAATCAGCCCCAGCATTTT.

The chain has TRBV29-1 and TRBJ1-4; the match to TRBD1 covers 10 bases. Germline assignment: CDR1 SQVTM and CDR2 ANQGSEA. This CDR3 contains 16 residues. With 6 bases clipped from V and 3 bases from J, the junction kept 10 bases outside the gene matches. For the CDR3, the DNA is TGCAGCGTCGGGAGTGGACAGGGGGACTCTAATGAAAAACTGTTTTTT. Its protein is CSVGSGQGDSNEKLFF.

The genes are TRBV25-1 and TRBJ1-1; 9 bases are a match to TRBD1. V gave up 8 bases and J gave up 2 bases; unmatched junction bases: 6. This CDR3 region has 14 residues. CDR1 and CDR2 (germline): MGHDK, SYGVNS. CDR3 residues: CASQEQGANTEAFF. The CDR3 DNA is TGTGCCAGCCAAGAACAGGGGGCAAACACTGAAGCTTTCTTT.

This clonotype was recorded at least ten times. In DNA form, the CDR3 reads TGTGCCACCAGTGTTGGCCCCGTGAGCGGGAAAGAGACCCAGTACTTC. This translates into CATSVGPVSGKETQYF. V and J are TRBV24-1 and TRBJ2-5, with 7 bases that match TRBD2. This CDR3 has 16 amino acids. V was clipped by 5 bases and J by 3 bases; unmatched bases: 11. The germline gives CDR1 KGHDR, CDR2 SFDVKD.

This clonotype was found many times. The chain couples TRBV15 to TRBJ2-5; TRBD2 might be the D (5 bases). CDR1 and CDR2 from the germline V gene are LNHNV and YYDKDF (reference sequence). The CDR3 sequence is 14 residues long. Trimming removed 1 base at V and 5 bases at J, with 11 bases between. The CDR3 DNA reads as TGTGCCACCAGCAGAGGAGGACTTCACGAGACCCAGTACTTC. Protein sequence: CATSRGGLHETQYF. The full variable domain, its missing parts supplied by reference TRBV15 and TRBJ2-5, is DAMVIQNPRYQVTQFGKPVTLSCSQTLNHNVMYWYQQKSSQAPKLLFHYYDKDFNNEADTPDNFQSRRPNTSFCFLDIRSPGLGDTAMYLCATSRGGLHETQYFGPGTRLLVL.

The table lists this clonotype with many counts. This sequence joins TRBV25-1 and TRBJ2-2, with 12 bases lining up with TRBD1. Germline loops: CDR1 MGHDK, CDR2 SYGVNS. Trimming cost V 4 bases and J 7 bases; bases outside gene matches: 7. The CDR3 contains 16 residues. The CDR3 region is CASSAGTGGKVGELFF. Written as DNA, the CDR3 is TGTGCCAGCAGTGCCGGGACAGGGGGCAAGGTCGGGGAGCTGTTTTTT.

This clonotype has a handful of counts. The chain recombines TRBV19 with TRBJ2-7, with D maybe TRBD1 (7 bases). Germline loops: CDR1 LNHDA, CDR2 SQIVND (reference sequence). The CDR3 consists of 12 residues. CDR3: CDRRGLSYEQYF. In DNA form, the CDR3 reads TGTGACCGGAGGGGGCTCTCCTACGAGCAGTACTTC.

The chain carries TRBV7-9 and TRBJ2-7; D could derive from TRBD1 or TRBD2 (5 bases each). V was pared by 6 bases and J by 7 bases, with 19 bases between. CDR1 and CDR2 (germline): SEHNR, FQNEAQ (reference sequence). The CDR3 spans 14 residues. CDR3 nucleotide sequence: TGTGCCAGCAGGAAGACCGGGGCATCAGAAGAGCAGTACTTC. Protein product: CASRKTGASEEQYF.

A remark on this clonotype: One end of the junction is discordant with germline, which a read error may explain. The chain has TRBV2 and TRBJ1-2, with D possibly being TRBD1 (5 bases). CDR1 and CDR2 (germline): SNHLY, FYNNEI. The CDR3 contains 12 residues. The CDR3 DNA follows: TGTGCCATCAGTGAAAGGGGCTATGGCTACACCTTC. It yields the protein CAISERGYGYTF. Full variable domain (outside the CDR3, taken from reference TRBV2 and TRBJ1-2): EPEVTQTPSHQVTQMGQEVILRCVPISNHLYFYWYRQILGQKVEFLVSFYNNEISEKSEIFDDQFSVERPDGSNFTLKIRSTKLEDSAMYFCAISERGYGYTFGSGTRLTVV.

This clonotype showed up many times. This chain joins TRBV12-3 or TRBV12-4 and TRBJ1-2; the D is unclear. Trimming removed 7 bases from V and 4 bases from J, with 13 bases in between. CDR3 length equals 13 residues. The CDR3 coding sequence is TGTGCCAGCACCTTCCAGCGCGGCTATGGCTACACCTTC. Protein sequence: CASTFQRGYGYTF.

The V and J genes are TRBV12-3 or TRBV12-4 and TRBJ1-4, with a tentative D call TRBD1 (5 bases). V gave up 6 bases and J gave up 7 bases, with 15 bases separating them. The CDR3 runs to 14 residues. CDR3 nucleotides: TGTGCCAGCAGCCAGGGCACGGGAGGTGAAAAACTGTTTTTT. Translated: CASSQGTGGEKLFF.

V usage is TRBV7-9 and J usage is TRBJ2-7; D possibly uses TRBD1 or TRBD2 (5 bases each). V gave up 0 bases and J gave up 5 bases, with 11 bases separating them. Germline lookup yields CDR1 SEHNR and CDR2 FQNEAQ (reference sequence). The CDR3 runs to 14 residues. This CDR3 is CASSLAGARDEQYF. CDR3 coding DNA: TGTGCCAGCAGCTTAGCCGGGGCGCGCGACGAGCAGTACTTC.

Concerning this clonotype itself: One junction end disagrees with the germline gene, perhaps due to a read error. The gene calls are TRBV9 and TRBJ1-6, with 8 bases lining up with TRBD1. The CDR3 is made up of 15 amino acids. CDR1 is SGDLS and CDR2 is YYNGEE in the germline V gene. This CDR3 is CTSSYGQGQDSPLHF. The CDR3 coding sequence is TGTACCAGCAGTTACGGACAGGGACAGGATTCACCCCTCCACTTT.

The chain is built from TRBV6-6 and TRBJ1-5, with 9 bases lining up with TRBD1. The trim removed 1 base at V and 2 bases at J, leaving 15 bases unmatched. This CDR3 has 20 residues. Germline V CDR1 and CDR2: MNHNY, SVGAGI (reference sequence). CDR3 sequence reads: CASSYLSPGQGFFGNQPQHF. The CDR3 bases are TGTGCCAGCAGTTACTTATCACCGGGACAGGGCTTCTTTGGCAATCAGCCCCAGCATTTT.

This clonotype was observed a handful of times. This chain links TRBV6-5 with TRBJ2-7; D is uncertain. The V gene lost 6 bases and the J gene lost 2 bases, with 8 bases spanning the gap. Germline CDR1 reads MNHEY; CDR2 reads SVGAGI. This CDR3 is built from 12 residues. The CDR3, as DNA: TGTGCCAGCAGCCCCAACGCCTACGAGCAGTACTTC. It specifies CASSPNAYEQYF.

This clonotype was counted between two and nine times. One junction end does not reproduce the germline sequence, and a read error may be involved. The CDR3 spells CASSYTGTAYSNQPQHF. The CDR3 DNA follows: TGTGCCAGCAGTTACACGGGGACAGCATATAGCAATCAGCCCCAGCATTTT. The V gene is TRBV24-1, the J gene TRBJ1-5; 7 positions match TRBD1. The CDR3 spans 17 residues. Germline assignment: CDR1 KGHDR and CDR2 SFDVKD.

This clonotype was observed a few times. CDR3 residues: CSGPGTGLRETQYF. In DNA form, the CDR3 reads TGCAGTGGGCCCGGGACAGGGCTTAGGGAGACCCAGTACTTC. V gene TRBV20-1 combines with J gene TRBJ2-5, with 9 bases identical to TRBD1. CDR3 length equals 14 residues. Germline lookup yields CDR1 DFQATT and CDR2 SNEGSKA (reference sequence). With 7 bases clipped from V and 5 bases from J, the junction kept 11 bases outside the gene matches.

This clonotype was observed at least ten times. The chain carries TRBV24-1 and TRBJ1-5; 7 bases fit TRBD1. Germline values: CDR1 KGHDR, CDR2 SFDVKD. Unmatched junction bases numbered 4, after V lost 4 bases and J lost 5 bases. The CDR3 spans 14 residues. CDR3 sequence (DNA): TGTGCCACCAGTGACCCAGGGGGGGATCAGCCCCAGCATTTT. Protein sequence: CATSDPGGDQPQHF.

Ten or more counts support this clonotype. The chain has TRBV7-9 and TRBJ1-4; weak D call: TRBD1 (5 bases). Trimming removed 3 bases from V and 8 bases from J, with 13 bases in between. CDR3 length: 14 residues. Germline values: CDR1 SEHNR, CDR2 FQNEAQ (reference sequence). The CDR3 nucleotides are TGTGCCAGCAGCTTGACGGAGGAGGGGGAAAAACTGTTTTTT. This sequence encodes CASSLTEEGEKLFF.

This clonotype was counted only a few times. The chain carries TRBV25-1 and TRBJ1-1; D not resolved. V lost 5 bases and J lost 0, with 10 bases in between. Germline V gene data show CDR1 as MGHDK and CDR2 as SYGVNS. The CDR3 is 14 residues long. CDR3 loop: CASSIVWVNTEAFF. The CDR3 region has the DNA TGTGCCAGCAGTATAGTGTGGGTGAACACTGAAGCTTTCTTT. Combining the CDR3 with reference TRBV25-1 and TRBJ1-1 gives the whole variable domain EADIYQTPRYLVIGTGKKITLECSQTMGHDKMYWYQQDPGMELHLIHYSYGVNSTEKGDLSSESTVSRIRTEHFPLTLESARPSHTSQYLCASSIVWVNTEAFFGQGTRLTVV.

V and J are TRBV19 and TRBJ1-6, with 7 bases matching TRBD1. The CDR3 length is 16 residues. Germline-derived CDR1 and CDR2 are LNHDA and SQIVND (reference sequence). V shed 8 bases, J shed 7 bases, and the junction held 14 bases outside the gene matches. In DNA, the CDR3 is TGTGCCAGTGGTACCCTCGGGACAGTCGGGAATTCACCCCTCCACTTT. It yields the protein CASGTLGTVGNSPLHF. Full variable domain (missing parts from reference TRBV19 and TRBJ1-6): DGGITQSPKYLFRKEGQNVTLSCEQNLNHDAMYWYRQDPGQGLRLIYYSQIVNDFQKGDIAEGYSVSREKKESFPLTVTSAQKNPTAFYLCASGTLGTVGNSPLHFGNGTRLTVT.

A few counts support this clonotype. The chain combines TRBV7-2 with TRBJ2-5; 7 bases agree with TRBD1. The germline V gene encodes CDR1 SGHTA and CDR2 FQGNSA. The CDR3 has 15 amino acids. After removal of 1 base from V and 4 bases from J, the junction contained 6 bases not matched to a gene. CDR3 sequence reads: CASSLDRGLGETQYF. In DNA form, the CDR3 reads TGTGCCAGCAGCTTAGATAGGGGGCTGGGAGAGACCCAGTACTTC.

This clonotype was seen more than once but under ten times. The chain has TRBV20-1 and TRBJ1-6; D is unresolved. V lost 6 bases and J lost 7, with 16 bases in between. Germline values: CDR1 DFQATT, CDR2 SNEGSKA (reference sequence). This CDR3 has 14 residues. CDR3 coding DNA: TGCAGTGCAACAGACGGGGTGTCCAATTCACCCCTCCACTTT. Its protein is CSATDGVSNSPLHF.

This clonotype was observed many times. V and J are TRBV20-1 and TRBJ1-2; D call uncertain. Germline CDR1 reads DFQATT; CDR2 reads SNEGSKA (reference sequence). This CDR3 comprises 13 residues. Between the trimmed V and J ends, which lost 0 bases and 6 bases, there was a span of 11 bases. CDR3 sequence reads: CSARDVKADGYTF. The CDR3, as DNA: TGCAGTGCTAGAGATGTCAAGGCTGATGGCTACACCTTC.

This clonotype was counted many times. The chain has TRBV15 and TRBJ2-2, with 7 bases lining up with TRBD1. CDR3 size: 16 residues. After removal of 2 bases from V and 2 bases from J, the junction contained 5 bases not matched to a gene. Looked up from germline, CDR1 is LNHNV and CDR2 is YYDKDF (reference sequence). CDR3 bases: TGTGCCACCAGCAGAACAAGGGGGCGTAACACCGGGGAGCTGTTTTTT. Its protein product is CATSRTRGRNTGELFF.

The genes are TRBV7-9 and TRBJ2-2, with D possibly being TRBD1 (5 bases). This CDR3 has 16 amino acids. Per the germline V gene, CDR1 is SEHNR and CDR2 is FQNEAQ (reference sequence). Trimming left V 3 bases short and J 1 base short, with 12 bases between. This CDR3 reads CASSLGLRGNTGELFF. The CDR3 DNA follows: TGTGCCAGCAGCTTGGGTCTAAGGGGGAACACCGGGGAGCTGTTTTTT.

The V gene is TRBV20-1, the J gene TRBJ2-7; 10 nucleotides line up with TRBD2. Trimming removed 5 bases from V and 5 bases from J; junction bases left unmatched: 9. CDR3 size: 14 residues. The V gene's germline CDR1 is DFQATT and CDR2 SNEGSKA (reference sequence). CDR3: CSAQRTSGADEQYF. CDR3 sequence (DNA): TGCAGTGCTCAGCGGACTAGCGGTGCAGACGAGCAGTACTTC.